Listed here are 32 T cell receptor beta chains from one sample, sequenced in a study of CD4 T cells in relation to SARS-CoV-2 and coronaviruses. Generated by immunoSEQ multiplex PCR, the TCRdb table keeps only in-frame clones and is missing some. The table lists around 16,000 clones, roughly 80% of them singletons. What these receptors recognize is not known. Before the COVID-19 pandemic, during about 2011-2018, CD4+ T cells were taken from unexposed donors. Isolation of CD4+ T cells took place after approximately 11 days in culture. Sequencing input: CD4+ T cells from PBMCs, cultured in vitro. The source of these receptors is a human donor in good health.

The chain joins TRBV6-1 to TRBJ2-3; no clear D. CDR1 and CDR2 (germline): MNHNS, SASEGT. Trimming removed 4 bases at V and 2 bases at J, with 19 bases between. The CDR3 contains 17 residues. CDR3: CASSAVYSGSITDTQYF. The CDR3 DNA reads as TGTGCCAGCAGTGCAGTATATTCCGGGTCCATCACAGATACGCAGTATTTT.

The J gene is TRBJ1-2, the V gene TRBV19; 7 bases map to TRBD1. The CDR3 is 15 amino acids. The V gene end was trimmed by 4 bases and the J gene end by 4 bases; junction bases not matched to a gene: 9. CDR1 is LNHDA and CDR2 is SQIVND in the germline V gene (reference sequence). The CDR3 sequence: CASSTDRVGGYGYTF. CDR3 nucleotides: TGTGCCAGTAGTACCGACAGGGTTGGCGGCTATGGCTACACCTTC. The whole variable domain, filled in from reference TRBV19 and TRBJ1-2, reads DGGITQSPKYLFRKEGQNVTLSCEQNLNHDAMYWYRQDPGQGLRLIYYSQIVNDFQKGDIAEGYSVSREKKESFPLTVTSAQKNPTAFYLCASSTDRVGGYGYTFGSGTRLTVV.

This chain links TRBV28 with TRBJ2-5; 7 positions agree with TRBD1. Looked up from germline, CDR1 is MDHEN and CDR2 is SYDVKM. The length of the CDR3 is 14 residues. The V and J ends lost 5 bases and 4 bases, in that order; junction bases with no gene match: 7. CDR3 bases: TGTGCCAGCAGTACGGACAGGCTCGGAGAGACCCAGTACTTC. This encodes CASSTDRLGETQYF.

The CDR3 loop is CASSQTGDEQYF. Written as DNA, the CDR3 is TGTGCCAGCTCACAGACAGGGGACGAGCAGTACTTC. The gene calls are TRBV18 and TRBJ2-7; 8 bases line up with TRBD1. The CDR3 is made up of 12 amino acids. CDR1 and CDR2 from the germline V gene are KGHSH and LQKENI. The trim removed 4 bases at V and 5 bases at J, leaving 1 base unmatched.

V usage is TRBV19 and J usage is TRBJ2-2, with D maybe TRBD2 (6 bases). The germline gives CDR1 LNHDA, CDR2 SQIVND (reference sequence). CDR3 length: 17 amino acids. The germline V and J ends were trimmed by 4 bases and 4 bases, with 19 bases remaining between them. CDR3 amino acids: CASSTLSGVGGTGELFF. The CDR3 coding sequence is TGTGCCAGTAGTACCCTTTCGGGGGTTGGCGGCACCGGGGAGCTGTTTTTT. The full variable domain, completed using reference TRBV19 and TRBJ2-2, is DGGITQSPKYLFRKEGQNVTLSCEQNLNHDAMYWYRQDPGQGLRLIYYSQIVNDFQKGDIAEGYSVSREKKESFPLTVTSAQKNPTAFYLCASSTLSGVGGTGELFFGEGSRLTVL.

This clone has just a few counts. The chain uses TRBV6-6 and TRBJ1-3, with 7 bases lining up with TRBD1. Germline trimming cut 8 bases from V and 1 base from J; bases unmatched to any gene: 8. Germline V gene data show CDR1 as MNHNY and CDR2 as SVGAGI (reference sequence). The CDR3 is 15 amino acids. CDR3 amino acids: CASANRGTSGNTIYF. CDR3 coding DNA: TGTGCCAGCGCGAACAGGGGTACTTCTGGAAACACCATATATTTT.

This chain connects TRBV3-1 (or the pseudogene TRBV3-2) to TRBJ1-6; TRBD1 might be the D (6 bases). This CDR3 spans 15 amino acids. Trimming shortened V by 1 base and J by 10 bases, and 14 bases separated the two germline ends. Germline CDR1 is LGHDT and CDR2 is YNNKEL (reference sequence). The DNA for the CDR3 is TGTGCCAGCAGCCAAGGGGGCAGGGGAGAGTCACCCCTCCACTTT. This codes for CASSQGGRGESPLHF.

The CDR3 protein is CATSRGSAPDTQYF. The CDR3, as DNA: TGTGCCACCAGCAGAGGATCAGCCCCAGATACGCAGTATTTT. This chain uses TRBV15 with TRBJ2-3; D remains unclear. Germline lookup yields CDR1 LNHNV and CDR2 YYDKDF (reference sequence). With 1 base removed from V and 4 bases from J, the gap between germline ends came to 9 bases. The CDR3 is made up of 14 amino acids.

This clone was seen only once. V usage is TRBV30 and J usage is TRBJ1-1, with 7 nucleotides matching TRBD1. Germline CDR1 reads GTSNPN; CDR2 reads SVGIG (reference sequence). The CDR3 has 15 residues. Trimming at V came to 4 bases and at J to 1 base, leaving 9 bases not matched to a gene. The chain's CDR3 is CAWKRRDRENTEAFF. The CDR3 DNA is TGTGCCTGGAAGCGACGGGACAGAGAGAACACTGAAGCTTTCTTT.

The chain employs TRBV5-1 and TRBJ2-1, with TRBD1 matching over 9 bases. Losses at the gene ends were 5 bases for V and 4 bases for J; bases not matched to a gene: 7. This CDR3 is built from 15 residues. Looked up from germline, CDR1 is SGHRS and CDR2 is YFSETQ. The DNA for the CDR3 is TGCGCCAGCAGTCCCGGGACAGGGTTTTACAATGAGCAGTTCTTC. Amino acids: CASSPGTGFYNEQFF.

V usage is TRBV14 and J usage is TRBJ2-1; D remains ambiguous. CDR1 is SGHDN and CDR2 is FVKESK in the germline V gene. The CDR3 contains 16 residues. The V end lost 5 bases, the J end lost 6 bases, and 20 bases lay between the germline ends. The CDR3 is CASSEPQAGPVNEQFF. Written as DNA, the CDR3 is TGTGCCAGCAGCGAACCGCAGGCCGGGCCGGTCAATGAGCAGTTCTTC.

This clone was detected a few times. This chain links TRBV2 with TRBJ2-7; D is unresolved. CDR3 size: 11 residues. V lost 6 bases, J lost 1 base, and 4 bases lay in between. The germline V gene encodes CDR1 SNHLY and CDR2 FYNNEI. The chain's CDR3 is CASRESYEQYF. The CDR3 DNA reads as TGTGCCAGCAGAGAGTCCTACGAGCAGTACTTC.

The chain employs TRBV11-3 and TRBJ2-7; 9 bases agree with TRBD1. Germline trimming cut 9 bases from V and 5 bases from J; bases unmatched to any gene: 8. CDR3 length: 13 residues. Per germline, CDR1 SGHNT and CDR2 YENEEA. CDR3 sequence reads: CASRDREWHEQYF. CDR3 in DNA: TGTGCCAGTAGGGACAGGGAGTGGCACGAGCAGTACTTC.

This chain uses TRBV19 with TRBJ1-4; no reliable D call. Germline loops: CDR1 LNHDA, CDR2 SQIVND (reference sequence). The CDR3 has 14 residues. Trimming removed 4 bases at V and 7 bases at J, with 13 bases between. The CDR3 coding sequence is TGTGCCAGTAGTAATCAGGCCGGGAGTGAAAAACTGTTTTTT. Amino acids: CASSNQAGSEKLFF.

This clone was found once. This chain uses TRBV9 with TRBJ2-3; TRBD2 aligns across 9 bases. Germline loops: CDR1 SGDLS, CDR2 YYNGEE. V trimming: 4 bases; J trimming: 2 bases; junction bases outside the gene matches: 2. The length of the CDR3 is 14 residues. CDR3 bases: TGTGCCAGCAGCAGACTAGCGGACACAGATACGCAGTATTTT. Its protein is CASSRLADTDTQYF.

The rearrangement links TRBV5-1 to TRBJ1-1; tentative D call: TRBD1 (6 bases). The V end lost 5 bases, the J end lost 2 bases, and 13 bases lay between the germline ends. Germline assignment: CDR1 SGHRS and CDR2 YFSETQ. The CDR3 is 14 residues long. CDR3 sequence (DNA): TGCGCCAGCAGGGGACCGGGACATAACACTGAAGCTTTCTTT. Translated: CASRGPGHNTEAFF.

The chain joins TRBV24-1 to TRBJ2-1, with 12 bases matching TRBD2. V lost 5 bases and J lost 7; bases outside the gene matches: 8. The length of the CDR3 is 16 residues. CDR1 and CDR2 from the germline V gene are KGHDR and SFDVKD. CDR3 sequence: CATSAPSGRAGNEQFF. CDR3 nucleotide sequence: TGTGCCACCAGTGCCCCTAGCGGGAGGGCCGGGAATGAGCAGTTCTTC.

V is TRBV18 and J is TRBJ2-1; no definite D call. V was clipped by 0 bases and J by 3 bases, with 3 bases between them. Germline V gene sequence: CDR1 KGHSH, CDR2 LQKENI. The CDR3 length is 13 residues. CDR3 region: CASSPPSYNEQFF. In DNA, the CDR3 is TGTGCCAGCTCACCACCGAGCTACAATGAGCAGTTCTTC.

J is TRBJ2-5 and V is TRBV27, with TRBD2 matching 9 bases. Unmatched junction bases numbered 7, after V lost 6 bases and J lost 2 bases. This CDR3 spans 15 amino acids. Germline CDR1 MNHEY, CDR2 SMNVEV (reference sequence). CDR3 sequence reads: CASSPTSGAQETQYF. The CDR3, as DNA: TGTGCCAGCAGCCCGACTAGCGGCGCACAAGAGACCCAGTACTTC.

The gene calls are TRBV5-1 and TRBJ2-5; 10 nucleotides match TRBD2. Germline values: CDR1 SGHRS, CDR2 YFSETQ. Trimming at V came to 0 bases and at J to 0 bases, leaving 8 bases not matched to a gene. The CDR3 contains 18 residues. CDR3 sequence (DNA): TGCGCCAGCAGCTTGGGGACGCTAGCGGGAGACTACCAAGAGACCCAGTACTTC. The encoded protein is CASSLGTLAGDYQETQYF. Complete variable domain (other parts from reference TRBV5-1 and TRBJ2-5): KAGVTQTPRYLIKTRGQQVTLSCSPISGHRSVSWYQQTPGQGLQFLFEYFSETQRNKGNFPGRFSGRQFSNSRSEMNVSTLELGDSALYLCASSLGTLAGDYQETQYFGPGTRLLVL.

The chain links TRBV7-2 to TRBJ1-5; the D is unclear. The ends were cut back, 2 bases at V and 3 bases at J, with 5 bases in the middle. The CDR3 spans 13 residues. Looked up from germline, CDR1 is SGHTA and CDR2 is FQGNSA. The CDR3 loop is CASSLIDNQPQHF. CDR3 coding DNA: TGTGCCAGCAGCTTAATTGACAATCAGCCCCAGCATTTT. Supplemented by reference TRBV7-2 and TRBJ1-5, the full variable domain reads GAGVSQSPSNKVTEKGKDVELRCDPISGHTALYWYRQSLGQGLEFLIYFQGNSAPDKSGLPSDRFSAERTGGSVSTLTIQRTQQEDSAVYLCASSLIDNQPQHFGDGTRLSIL.

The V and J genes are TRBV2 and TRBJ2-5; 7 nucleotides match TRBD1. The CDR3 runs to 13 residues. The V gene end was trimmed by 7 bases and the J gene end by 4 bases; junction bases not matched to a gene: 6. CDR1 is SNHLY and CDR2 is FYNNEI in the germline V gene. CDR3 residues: CASNGQVRETQYF. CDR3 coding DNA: TGTGCCAGCAACGGACAGGTCAGAGAGACCCAGTACTTC.

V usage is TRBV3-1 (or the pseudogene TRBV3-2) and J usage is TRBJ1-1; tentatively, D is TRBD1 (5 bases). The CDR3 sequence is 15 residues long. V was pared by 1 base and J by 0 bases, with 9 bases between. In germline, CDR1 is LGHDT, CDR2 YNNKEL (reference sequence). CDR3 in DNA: TGTGCCAGCAGCCAAGGGGGCAGGATGAACACTGAAGCTTTCTTT. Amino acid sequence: CASSQGGRMNTEAFF.

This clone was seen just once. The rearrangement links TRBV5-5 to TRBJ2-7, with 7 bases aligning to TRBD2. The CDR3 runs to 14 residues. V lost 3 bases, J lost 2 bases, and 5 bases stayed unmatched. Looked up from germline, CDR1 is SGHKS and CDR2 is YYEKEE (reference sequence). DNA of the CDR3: TGTGCCAGCAGCTGGGGACTAATTCCCTACGAGCAGTACTTC. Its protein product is CASSWGLIPYEQYF.

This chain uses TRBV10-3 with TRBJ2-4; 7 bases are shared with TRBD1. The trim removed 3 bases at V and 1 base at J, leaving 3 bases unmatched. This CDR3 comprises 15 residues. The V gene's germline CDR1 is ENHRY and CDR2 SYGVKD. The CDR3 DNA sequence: TGTGCCATCAGTGATTCGACAGGGGCCAAAAACATTCAGTACTTC. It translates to CAISDSTGAKNIQYF.

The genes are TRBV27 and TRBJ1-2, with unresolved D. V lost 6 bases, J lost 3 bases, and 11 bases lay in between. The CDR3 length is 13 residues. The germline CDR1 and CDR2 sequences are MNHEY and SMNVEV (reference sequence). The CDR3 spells CASRSAGYYGYTF. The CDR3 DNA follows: TGTGCCAGCAGGTCCGCAGGATACTATGGCTACACCTTC.

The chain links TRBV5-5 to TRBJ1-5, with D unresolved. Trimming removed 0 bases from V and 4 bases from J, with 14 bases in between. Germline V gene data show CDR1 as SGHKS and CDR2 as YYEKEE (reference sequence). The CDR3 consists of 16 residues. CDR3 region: CASSLDSSVANQPQHF. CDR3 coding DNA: TGTGCCAGCAGCTTGGATTCATCAGTCGCTAATCAGCCCCAGCATTTT.

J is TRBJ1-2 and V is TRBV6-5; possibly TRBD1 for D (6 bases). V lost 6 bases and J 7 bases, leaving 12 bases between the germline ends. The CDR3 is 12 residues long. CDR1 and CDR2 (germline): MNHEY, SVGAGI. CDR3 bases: TGTGCCAGCAGCCAGGGGTTACGTGGCTACACCTTC. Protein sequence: CASSQGLRGYTF.

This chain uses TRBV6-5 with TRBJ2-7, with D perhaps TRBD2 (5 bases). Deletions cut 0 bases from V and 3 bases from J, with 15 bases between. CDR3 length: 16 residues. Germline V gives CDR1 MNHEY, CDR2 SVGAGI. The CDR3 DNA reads TGTGCCAGCAGTTACTCCCGGCAAGGTGGAGGCTACGAGCAGTACTTC. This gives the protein CASSYSRQGGGYEQYF.

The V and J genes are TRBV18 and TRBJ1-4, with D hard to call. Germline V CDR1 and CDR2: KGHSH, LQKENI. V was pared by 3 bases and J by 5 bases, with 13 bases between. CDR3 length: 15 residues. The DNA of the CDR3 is TGTGCCAGCTCACCTAATACAGCCTTCAATGAAAAACTGTTTTTT. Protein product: CASSPNTAFNEKLFF.

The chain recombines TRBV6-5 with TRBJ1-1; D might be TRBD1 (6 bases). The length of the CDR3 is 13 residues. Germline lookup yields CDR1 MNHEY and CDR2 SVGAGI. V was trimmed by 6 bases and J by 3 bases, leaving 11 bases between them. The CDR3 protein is CASRTQGDTEAFF. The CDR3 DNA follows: TGTGCCAGCAGGACACAGGGAGACACTGAAGCTTTCTTT.

The CDR3 protein is CASSLTPYEQYF. CDR3 in DNA: TGTGCCAGCAGCTTAACTCCCTACGAGCAGTACTTC. The chain recombines TRBV7-9 with TRBJ2-7; no reliable D call. The CDR3 sequence is 12 residues long. Germline assignment: CDR1 SEHNR and CDR2 FQNEAQ (reference sequence). V was shortened by 2 bases and J by 2 bases, with 4 bases between the two germline ends.